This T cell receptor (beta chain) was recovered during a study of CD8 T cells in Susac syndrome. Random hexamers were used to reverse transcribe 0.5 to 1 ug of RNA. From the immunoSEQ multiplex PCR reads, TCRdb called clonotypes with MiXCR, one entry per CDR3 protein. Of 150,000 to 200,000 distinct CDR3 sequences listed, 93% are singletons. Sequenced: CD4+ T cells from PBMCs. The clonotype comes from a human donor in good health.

This chain's CDR3 is CASGLAGGEQYF. The CDR3 DNA sequence: TGTGCCAGCGGACTAGCGGGGGGTGAGCAGTACTTC. This rearrangement joins TRBV2 to TRBJ2-7; 14 bases agree with TRBD2. The CDR3 is 12 residues long. The trim removed 8 bases at V and 7 bases at J, leaving 1 base unmatched. Germline loops: CDR1 SNHLY, CDR2 FYNNEI.